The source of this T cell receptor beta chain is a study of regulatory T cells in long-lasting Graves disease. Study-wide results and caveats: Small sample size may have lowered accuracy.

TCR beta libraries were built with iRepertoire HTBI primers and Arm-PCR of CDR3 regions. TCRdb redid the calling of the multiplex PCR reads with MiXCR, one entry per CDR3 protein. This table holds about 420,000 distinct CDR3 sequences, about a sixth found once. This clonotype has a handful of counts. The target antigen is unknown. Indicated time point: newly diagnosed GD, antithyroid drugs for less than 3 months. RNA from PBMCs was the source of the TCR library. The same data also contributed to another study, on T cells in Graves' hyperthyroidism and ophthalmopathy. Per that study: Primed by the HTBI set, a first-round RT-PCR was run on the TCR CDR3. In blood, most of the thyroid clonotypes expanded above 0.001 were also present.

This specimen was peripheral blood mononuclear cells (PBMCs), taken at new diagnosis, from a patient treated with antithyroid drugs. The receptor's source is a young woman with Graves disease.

The CDR3 sequence is CASSLAGSLAGGGPQFF. CDR3 DNA: TGCGCCAGCAGCTTGGCGGGGTCACTAGCGGGAGGGGGGCCGCAGTTCTTC. The chain is built from TRBV5-1 and TRBJ2-1; 13 bases align to TRBD2. This CDR3 has 17 residues. Unmatched junction bases numbered 12, after V lost 0 bases and J lost 12 bases. In germline, CDR1 is SGHRS, CDR2 YFSETQ.